Described below is a single T cell receptor beta chain sequence and its context. Its specificity is not known. A much larger clone differs from this one at a single base, so this may be a read error. These data belong to a study of tumor and adjacent non-tumor tissue in lung cancer. Overall study context: The patients, 10 to 11 men and 5 women, were about 31 to 85 with stage I to III disease.

RNA was extracted from bulk tissue without any cell sorting. Distant lung tissue was collected more than 3 cm away from the tumor edge. Germline CDR1 is DFQATT and CDR2 is SNEGSKA (reference sequence). There are 18 residues in the CDR3. With V trimmed by 2 bases and J by 9 bases, 20 bases remained unmatched. A modified ARM-PCR protocol with three rounds of nested PCR amplified TCRbeta. TCRdb recomputed calls from the multiplex PCR reads with MiXCR, one row per CDR3 protein. The table lists some 95,000 distinct CDR3 sequences, about 80% of them singletons. Overall study results and limits: Normal lung showed higher cumulative top 100 clone frequency than tumor.

The genes are TRBV20-1 and TRBJ2-1; 9 bases agree with TRBD2. Sequenced sample: distant non-tumor lung tissue. The receptor's source is a man in his fifties or sixties with small cell lung cancer. This CDR3 is CSARSRGVRTSVMVEQFF. CDR3 coding DNA: TGCAGTGCTAGATCTCGGGGGGTCCGGACTAGCGTTATGGTTGAGCAGTTCTTC.